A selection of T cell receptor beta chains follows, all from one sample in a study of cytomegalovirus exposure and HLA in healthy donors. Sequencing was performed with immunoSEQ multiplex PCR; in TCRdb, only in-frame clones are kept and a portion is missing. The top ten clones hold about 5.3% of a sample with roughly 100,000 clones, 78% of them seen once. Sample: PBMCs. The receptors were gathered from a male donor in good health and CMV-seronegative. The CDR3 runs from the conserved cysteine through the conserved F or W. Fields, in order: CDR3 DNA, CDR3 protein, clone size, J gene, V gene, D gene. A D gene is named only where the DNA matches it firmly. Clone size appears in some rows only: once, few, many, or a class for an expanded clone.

TGTGCCAGCAGTGGACTAGCGGGAGGGCCAGAGACCCAGTACTTC | CASSGLAGGPETQYF | . | TRBJ2-5 | TRBV6-1 | TRBD2
TGTGCCAGTAGTATAGATCTGGAAGGGGGCTTTGGCTACACCTTC | CASSIDLEGGFGYTF | . | TRBJ1-2 | TRBV19 | TRBD1
TGTGCCAGCGCCTCAGGGGTTCTTCAGCCCCAGCATTTT | CASASGVLQPQHF | . | TRBJ1-5 | TRBV28 | .
TGTGCCTGGAGCACCCGCAGCTACGAGCAGTACTTC | CAWSTRSYEQYF | . | TRBJ2-7 | TRBV30 | .
TGCGCCAGCAGAGGGGAGGGCCGTTTAGATACGCAGTATTTT | CASRGEGRLDTQYF | . | TRBJ2-3 | TRBV5-1 | TRBD2
TGTGCCAGCAGCGTTAGTAGCGGGGGGTCGGTTAATGAGCAGTTCTTC | CASSVSSGGSVNEQFF | . | TRBJ2-1 | TRBV9 | TRBD2
TGTGCCAGCAGTGATCTGGGCAGATCCGCCTACGAGCAGTACTTC | CASSDLGRSAYEQYF | . | TRBJ2-7 | TRBV6-1 | .
TGTGCCAGCAGCATAGGACGGGGGGCCACTGAAGCTTTCTTT | CASSIGRGATEAFF | . | TRBJ1-1 | TRBV11-3 | .
TGTGCCAGCAGCTTAGGTCGAATTTCCGGACAGGGAAGGGAAGAGACCCAGTACTTC | CASSLGRISGQGREETQYF | few | TRBJ2-5 | TRBV7-9 | TRBD1
TGTGCCAGCTCATCGTCGGTTACTGAAGCTTTCTTT | CASSSSVTEAFF | . | TRBJ1-1 | TRBV18 | .
TGTGCCAGCAGCTTAGACGGGACAGGGGGGAAGACCCAGTACTTC | CASSLDGTGGKTQYF | . | TRBJ2-5 | TRBV11-3 | TRBD1
TGTGCCAGCAGCCCTGGGGAGCTAGAGACCCAGTACTTC | CASSPGELETQYF | once | TRBJ2-5 | TRBV9 | .
TGTGCCAGCTCACCACCGGGGGCGAAAGGCTACAATGAGCAGTTCTTC | CASSPPGAKGYNEQFF | . | TRBJ2-1 | TRBV18 | .
TGTGCCAGCACTAAGTGGGGACAGGGATACGAGCAGTACTTC | CASTKWGQGYEQYF | . | TRBJ2-7 | TRBV6-5 | TRBD1
TGTGCCAGTAGTACAATTGACAGTTTTTCCTACGAGCAGTACTTC | CASSTIDSFSYEQYF | . | TRBJ2-7 | TRBV19 | .
TGTGCCAGCAGGCGACAGGGGGGTGGAAACACCATATATTTT | CASRRQGGGNTIYF | . | TRBJ1-3 | TRBV2 | TRBD1
TGTGCCAGCAATCCCCAGGGGAACTCCTACGAGCAGTACTTC | CASNPQGNSYEQYF | . | TRBJ2-7 | TRBV25-1 | .
TGTGCCAGCAGCTTAGCTAACACAGATACGCAGTATTTT | CASSLANTDTQYF | . | TRBJ2-3 | TRBV7-2 | .
TGCAGCGGCGGGGGAGGGTGGGGCATGAACACTGAAGCTTTCTTT | CSGGGGWGMNTEAFF | . | TRBJ1-1 | TRBV29-1 | .
TGTGCCAGCAGCGTTCCGGGACAGGGGGCTCAGCAGTACTTC | CASSVPGQGAQQYF | . | TRBJ2-7 | TRBV7-9 | TRBD1
TGTGCCAGCAGCCTTAGCGGCGAAGTCAACTACGAGCAGTACTTC | CASSLSGEVNYEQYF | . | TRBJ2-7 | TRBV9 | .
TGTGCCAGCAGTTACAGGCGCGGGCCTTCCCAATATGGCTACACCTTC | CASSYRRGPSQYGYTF | few | TRBJ1-2 | TRBV6-5 | .
TGTGCCAGCAGCCAAGGACTGAAGAAAGAGACCCAGTACTTC | CASSQGLKKETQYF | . | TRBJ2-5 | TRBV4-2 | .
TGCGCCAGCAGCTTGACGGAGTCCTACTCCTATAATTCACCCCTCCACTTT | CASSLTESYSYNSPLHF | . | TRBJ1-6 | TRBV5-1 | .
TGTGCCAGCAGCTTAATAGGGGGAATCGATGAGCAGTTCTTC | CASSLIGGIDEQFF | . | TRBJ2-1 | TRBV7-3 | .
TGTGCCAGTAGTATATACCCCGGGGGAGGACCCGTCTCCTACGAGCAGTACTTC | CASSIYPGGGPVSYEQYF | . | TRBJ2-7 | TRBV19 | .
TGCGCCAGCAGTTTCGGGACAGCCAAAGAGACCCAGTACTTC | CASSFGTAKETQYF | . | TRBJ2-5 | TRBV5-1 | TRBD1
TGTGCCAGCAGCCAAGGACAGGGGGCCGGCTACACCTTC | CASSQGQGAGYTF | . | TRBJ1-2 | TRBV6-5 | TRBD1
TGTGCCAGCAGTTACTCGTTCAGCCAAGAGACCCAGTACTTC | CASSYSFSQETQYF | . | TRBJ2-5 | TRBV6-6 | .
TGCAGCGATGTGGGACAGCTGAACACTGAAGCTTTCTTT | CSDVGQLNTEAFF | . | TRBJ1-1 | TRBV29-1 | TRBD1
TGCAGCGTTGGGGCAGGGTGGGGAATGGGTGCCGAGCAGTACTTC | CSVGAGWGMGAEQYF | . | TRBJ2-7 | TRBV29-1 | .
TGTTCCAGCAGCTATTGGACAGGGGGCTTCGGCAATCAGCCCCAGCATTTT | CSSSYWTGGFGNQPQHF | . | TRBJ1-5 | TRBV7-9 | TRBD1
TGTGCAAGTCGCTTAGCGCAGGGACAGGGTTTAGACAATCAGCCCCAGCATTTT | CASRLAQGQGLDNQPQHF | . | TRBJ1-5 | TRBV12-2 | .
TGTGCCAGCAGTGAGCAGGGGGCGGCCGGGGAGCTGTTTTTT | CASSEQGAAGELFF | . | TRBJ2-2 | TRBV6-4 | TRBD1
TGTGCCTGGAGTTCTCCGGACAGGGGGATTCAGAGACCCCTCCACTTT | CAWSSPDRGIQRPLHF | . | TRBJ1-6 | TRBV30 | TRBD1
TGTGCCAGCAGCTTAGCCCGAACTAGCGGGAGGGCCCTGAATGAGCAGTTCTTC | CASSLARTSGRALNEQFF | medium-sized | TRBJ2-1 | TRBV11-1 | TRBD2
TGTGCCAGCTCACCTGACGGGACAGGGAATAATTCACCCCTCCACTTT | CASSPDGTGNNSPLHF | . | TRBJ1-6 | TRBV18 | TRBD1
TGTGCCAGCAGCCGACAACGGGGATACCAAGAGACCCAGTACTTC | CASSRQRGYQETQYF | . | TRBJ2-5 | TRBV27 | .
TGTGCCTGGAATGGCTACAGGGAGGGTAATTCACCCCTCCACTTT | CAWNGYREGNSPLHF | . | TRBJ1-6 | TRBV30 | .
TGTGCCAGCAGCTTAGATTGGCTAGGGCGGGACGAACAAGAGACCCAGTACTTC | CASSLDWLGRDEQETQYF | . | TRBJ2-5 | TRBV11-2 | .
TGCGCCAGCAGTGCTCCGGGGGCTAGCGGGGCCTTTAGAGAACAGTACTTC | CASSAPGASGAFREQYF | . | TRBJ2-7 | TRBV10-1 | TRBD2
TGTGCCAGTACCATGGGGCCACAGGGGATATACACTGAAGCTTTCTTT | CASTMGPQGIYTEAFF | . | TRBJ1-1 | TRBV19 | TRBD1
TGTGCCAGCAGCCAAGATGGCAGCTCCTACAATGAGCAGTTCTTC | CASSQDGSSYNEQFF | . | TRBJ2-1 | TRBV4-2 | .
TGTGCCAGCACGCTGTGGGACAGCTCTGGAAACACCATATATTTT | CASTLWDSSGNTIYF | . | TRBJ1-3 | TRBV2 | TRBD1
TGTGCCAGCAGCTTAGTGCAGGGGGCGTTCGGGGAGCTGTTTTTT | CASSLVQGAFGELFF | . | TRBJ2-2 | TRBV7-9 | TRBD1
TGTGCCAGCAGCGCACAGGGGATTGAGCAGTTCTTC | CASSAQGIEQFF | . | TRBJ2-1 | TRBV7-2 | TRBD1